This paragraph reports one T cell receptor (beta chain). These data are taken from a study of response to subunit inactivated influenza vaccine. TCRdb used MiXCR to reprocess the RT-PCR reads, holding one entry per CDR3 protein. The sample lists about 540,000 distinct CDR3 sequences; less than 25% were seen once. The V and J ends lost 3 bases and 4 bases respectively, with 12 bases between them. Germline lookup yields CDR1 MGHDK and CDR2 SYGVNS. The CDR3 totals 14 residues. The data were also submitted as part of a second study, on T cells expressing NK-cell markers. That paper adds: Libraries used 5'RACE template switching adding universal primer site and UMIs. Obtained from sorted CD3+CD56+NKG2C+, CD3+CD56+NKG2C- and CD3+CD56-NKG2C+ T cells were the TCR beta repertoires. The study sequenced eight donors, seven HCMV-seropositive and one seronegative. Five or six donors showed dominant NKG2C+ clonotypes comprising roughly 1.0-7.0% of their CD8+ T cells. The CD3+CD56-NKG2C+ fraction of several donors was also led by these clonotypes.

The sequencing used CD4+ T cells sorted from PBMCs, collected roughly 12 days after vaccination. The source of this sequence is a man in his fifties or sixties who received an inactivated influenza vaccine. This chain uses TRBV25-1 with TRBJ1-1, with D possibly TRBD1 on 5 matching bases. The CDR3 sequence: CASSDGGRVTEAFF. In nucleotides, the CDR3 is TGTGCCAGCAGTGATGGGGGAAGGGTCACTGAAGCTTTCTTT.